This T cell receptor beta chain was retrieved from a study of neoadjuvant anti-PD-1 for oral cavity cancer. The assay was immunoSEQ multiplex PCR, and TCRdb's table has in-frame clones only and misses some. The repertoire holds some 6,200 clones, with roughly 70% as singletons. With 4 bases clipped from V and 8 bases from J, the junction kept 4 bases outside the gene matches. The germline V gene encodes CDR1 SGDLS and CDR2 YYNGEE. The CDR3 contains 14 residues. The chain is built from TRBV9 and TRBJ2-1, with TRBD2 identical over 12 bases. This clonotype was obtained from a person aged 40 to 85 with oral cavity squamous cell carcinoma. The sequences come from PBMCs, collected before nivolumab (anti-PD-1) treatment. The DNA of the CDR3 is TGTGCCAGCAGCACAAGGACTAGCGGGGATGAGCAGTTCTTC. Amino acids: CASSTRTSGDEQFF.